Below, 18 T cell receptor beta chains from the same sample are listed, as sequenced in a study of blood T cells in healthy people across ages. Sample-barcoded 5' priming and a J-beta primer mix drove a second PCR of about 7 to 11 cycles. One entry per CDR3 protein results from TCRdb running MiXCR on the 5' RACE reads. The sample carries 780,000 or so distinct CDR3 sequences, roughly 50% recorded once. The sequenced material came from blood. The receptor set was obtained from a man aged 35 to 55 in good health.

This clonotype was counted once. The genes are TRBV7-2 and TRBJ2-7; D unresolved. This CDR3 spans 12 amino acids. V was pared by 5 bases and J by 2 bases, with 7 bases between. Germline CDR1 reads SGHTA; CDR2 reads FQGNSA. The CDR3 sequence is CASSRNAYEQYF. In nucleotides, the CDR3 is TGTGCCAGCAGCCGCAATGCCTACGAGCAGTACTTC.

This clonotype was counted between two and nine times. The chain is built from TRBV4-3 and TRBJ1-2; TRBD1 is a possible D gene (6 bases). Germline values: CDR1 LGHNA, CDR2 YSLEER. The V end was cut by 0 bases, the J end by 4 bases, with 12 bases between. This CDR3 is built from 15 residues. The CDR3 coding sequence is TGCGCCAGCAGCCAAGATCAGGGGCTCCTCTATGGCTACACCTTC. Translating it yields CASSQDQGLLYGYTF.

This clonotype was picked up a small number of times. The V gene is TRBV29-1, the J gene TRBJ2-3; 8 bases agree with TRBD1. The CDR3 loop spans 12 amino acids. Germline-derived CDR1 and CDR2 are SQVTM and ANQGSEA. V shed 3 bases, J shed 5 bases, and the junction held 1 base outside the gene matches. CDR3 region: CSVDTGGDTQYF. The CDR3 nucleotides read TGCAGCGTTGACACAGGGGGAGATACGCAGTATTTT.

This clonotype has only a few counts. The chain uses TRBV9 and TRBJ2-7; 9 bases are a match to TRBD1. The germline V gene has CDR1 SGDLS and CDR2 YYNGEE. Trimming took 0 bases from V and 9 from J; bases not matched to a gene: 7. The CDR3 consists of 14 residues. In DNA, the CDR3 is TGTGCCAGCAGCGTAGCCGGGACAGGGTACTGGCAGTACTTC. Its translation: CASSVAGTGYWQYF.

This clonotype was picked up a small number of times. J is TRBJ2-3 and V is TRBV7-2, with a tentative D call TRBD2 (5 bases). V lost 1 base and J lost 4, with 9 bases in between. The CDR3 has 14 amino acids. Germline-derived CDR1 and CDR2 are SGHTA and FQGNSA. CDR3 sequence reads: CASSLVGSADTQYF. The CDR3 DNA reads TGTGCCAGCAGCTTAGTTGGGAGCGCAGATACGCAGTATTTT.

The table lists this clonotype with a few counts. The chain is built from TRBV5-1 and TRBJ2-7; no definite D call. The CDR3 runs 13 residues. V was clipped by 2 bases and J by 1 base, with 7 bases between them. The germline gives CDR1 SGHRS, CDR2 YFSETQ. The CDR3 loop is CASSFTRSYEQYF. The CDR3 DNA reads as TGCGCCAGCAGCTTTACGAGATCCTACGAGCAGTACTTC. Full variable domain (rest looked up from reference TRBV5-1 and TRBJ2-7): KAGVTQTPRYLIKTRGQQVTLSCSPISGHRSVSWYQQTPGQGLQFLFEYFSETQRNKGNFPGRFSGRQFSNSRSEMNVSTLELGDSALYLCASSFTRSYEQYFGPGTRLTVT.

The chain combines TRBV24-1 with TRBJ2-1, with 10 bases lining up with TRBD1. The CDR3 length is 16 residues. Per germline, CDR1 KGHDR and CDR2 SFDVKD. Losses at the gene ends were 5 bases for V and 5 bases for J; bases not matched to a gene: 8. CDR3 coding DNA: TGTGCCACCAGTGGCCAGACCGGGACAGGGGACAATGAGCAGTTCTTC. It encodes CATSGQTGTGDNEQFF.

This clonotype was picked up many times. The chain has TRBV18 and TRBJ1-2; the D gene is possibly TRBD1 (5 bases). The CDR3 contains 12 residues. Trimming took off 3 bases at V and 8 bases at J, with 10 bases between the two ends. Germline V gene data show CDR1 as KGHSH and CDR2 as LQKENI. The CDR3: CASSPGEGGYTF. The CDR3 DNA is TGTGCCAGCTCACCGGGGGAAGGCGGCTACACCTTC. Supplemented by reference TRBV18 and TRBJ1-2, the full variable domain reads NAGVMQNPRHLVRRRGQEARLRCSPMKGHSHVYWYRQLPEEGLKFMVYLQKENIIDESGMPKERFSAEFPKEGPSILRIQQVVRGDSAAYFCASSPGEGGYTFGSGTRLTVV.

This clonotype has just one count. The chain links TRBV28 to TRBJ2-5; 7 bases align to TRBD1. This CDR3 contains 15 residues. Germline CDR1 reads MDHEN; CDR2 reads SYDVKM. V dropped 5 bases and J dropped 5; count of bases not matched to a gene: 11. In nucleotides, the CDR3 is TGTGCCAGCAGTCCGTCAGGGGGATTGGGCGAGACCCAGTACTTC. This encodes CASSPSGGLGETQYF.

This clonotype was seen only a few times. V and J are TRBV5-1 and TRBJ2-7, with 8 bases that match TRBD2. Germline-derived CDR1 and CDR2 are SGHRS and YFSETQ. J was trimmed by 2 bases and V by 4 bases; bases with no gene match: 14. There are 17 residues in the CDR3. Here the CDR3 DNA reads TGCGCCAGCAGCCCGGAGGGAGTCAAGACTAGCGCCTACGAGCAGTACTTC. Protein: CASSPEGVKTSAYEQYF.

V usage is TRBV20-1 and J usage is TRBJ2-4; 7 nucleotides match TRBD1. J gave up 0 bases and V 6 bases, and 8 bases lay outside the gene matches. The CDR3 sequence is 15 residues long. Germline CDR1 DFQATT, CDR2 SNEGSKA (reference sequence). CDR3 sequence (DNA): TGCAGTGCCGCGACAGGGCTCCTAGCCAAAAACATTCAGTACTTC. Amino acids: CSAATGLLAKNIQYF.

This clonotype was seen more than once but under ten times. The J gene is TRBJ1-2, the V gene TRBV12-3 or TRBV12-4; TRBD1 might be the D (6 bases). The V and J ends lost 6 bases and 1 base respectively, with 9 bases between them. The CDR3 has 13 residues. The CDR3 DNA reads as TGTGCCAGCAGAAAGGACAGTAACTATGGCTACACCTTC. This sequence encodes CASRKDSNYGYTF.

This clonotype was found a few times. The chain combines TRBV27 with TRBJ2-1; no firm D call. CDR3 length: 16 residues. Per germline, CDR1 MNHEY and CDR2 SMNVEV (reference sequence). With 2 bases removed from V and 2 bases from J, the gap between germline ends came to 13 bases. The CDR3 is CASSLVVGTAYNEQFF. The CDR3 DNA reads as TGTGCCAGCAGTTTAGTAGTGGGCACTGCCTACAATGAGCAGTTCTTC.

The chain employs TRBV10-3 and TRBJ2-3; 9 bases are a match to TRBD2. The CDR3 loop spans 16 amino acids. V trimming: 3 bases; J trimming: 5 bases; junction bases outside the gene matches: 9. Germline V CDR1 and CDR2: ENHRY, SYGVKD. In DNA form, the CDR3 reads TGTGCCATCAGTGACCCAGGAGCGGGGGGAGGAGATACGCAGTATTTT. This sequence encodes CAISDPGAGGGDTQYF.

V usage is TRBV10-3 and J usage is TRBJ2-1; no reliable D call. This CDR3 comprises 14 residues. CDR1 is ENHRY, CDR2 SYGVKD, per germline. Trimming removed 4 bases at V and 5 bases at J, with 12 bases between. CDR3 protein: CAISAAGTNNEQFF. For the CDR3, the DNA is TGTGCCATCAGTGCGGCAGGAACTAACAATGAGCAGTTCTTC.

J is TRBJ2-3 and V is TRBV20-1, with D unclear. Per the germline V gene, CDR1 is DFQATT and CDR2 is SNEGSKA (reference sequence). The CDR3 covers 12 residues. V lost 3 bases, J lost 4 bases, and 8 bases lay in between. The CDR3 DNA follows: TGCAGTGCTAGGTTTGGGGCAGATACGCAGTATTTT. As protein: CSARFGADTQYF.

In nucleotides, the CDR3 is TGTGCCAGCACGGGACAGGGGATTCAAGAGACCCAGTACTTC. This sequence encodes CASTGQGIQETQYF. The chain employs TRBV6-2 or TRBV6-3 and TRBJ2-5; 10 bases are shared with TRBD1. Germline V gene lookup returns CDR1 MNHEY and CDR2 SVGEGT. The CDR3 length is 14 residues. The V gene end was trimmed by 7 bases and the J gene end by 2 bases; junction bases not matched to a gene: 4.

The rearrangement uses TRBV20-1 and TRBJ1-2, with TRBD1 identical over 7 bases. The CDR3 has 15 amino acids. Trimming took 5 bases from V and 0 from J; bases not matched to a gene: 9. Germline V gene data show CDR1 as DFQATT and CDR2 as SNEGSKA (reference sequence). As DNA, the CDR3 is TGCAGTGCTCCGGGACAGATCAAACCTAACTATGGCTACACCTTC. Translation: CSAPGQIKPNYGYTF.